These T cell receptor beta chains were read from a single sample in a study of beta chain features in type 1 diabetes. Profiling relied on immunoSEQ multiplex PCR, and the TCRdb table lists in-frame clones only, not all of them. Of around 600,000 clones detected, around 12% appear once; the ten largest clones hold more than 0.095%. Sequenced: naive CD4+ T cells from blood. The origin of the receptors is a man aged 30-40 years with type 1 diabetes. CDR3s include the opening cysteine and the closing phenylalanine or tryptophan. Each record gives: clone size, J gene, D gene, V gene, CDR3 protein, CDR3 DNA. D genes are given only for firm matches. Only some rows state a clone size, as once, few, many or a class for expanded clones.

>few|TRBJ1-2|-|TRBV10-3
CAISDRAPKGNYGYTF
TGTGCCATCAGTGACCGGGCCCCAAAGGGTAACTATGGCTACACCTTC
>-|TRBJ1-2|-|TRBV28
CASTPGVNYGYTF
TGTGCCAGCACCCCAGGGGTAAACTATGGCTACACCTTC
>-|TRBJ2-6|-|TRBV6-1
CAIGTEGANVLTF
TGTGCCATCGGGACGGAAGGGGCCAACGTCCTGACTTTC
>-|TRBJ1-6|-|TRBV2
CASSANRQQNSPLHF
TGTGCCAGCAGTGCAAACCGACAGCAGAATTCACCCCTCCACTTT
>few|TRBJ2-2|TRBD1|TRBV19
CASSIRGPTGELFF
TGTGCCAGTAGTATCAGGGGGCCCACCGGGGAGCTGTTTTTT
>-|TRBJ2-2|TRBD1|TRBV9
CASSVSVTGRHTGELFF
TGTGCCAGCAGCGTATCGGTGACAGGGCGACACACCGGGGAGCTGTTTTTT
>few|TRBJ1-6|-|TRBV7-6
CASSPGGGSSPLHF
TGTGCCAGCAGCCCCGGCGGGGGGAGTTCACCCCTCCACTTT
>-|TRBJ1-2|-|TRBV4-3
CASSQGGSFNYGYTF
TGCGCCAGCAGCCAAGGGGGCAGCTTTAACTATGGCTACACCTTC
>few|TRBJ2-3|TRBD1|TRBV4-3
CASSQVTGGTDTQYF
TGCGCCAGCAGCCAAGTGACAGGGGGCACCGATACGCAGTATTTT
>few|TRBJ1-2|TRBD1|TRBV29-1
CSVDEDRRHGYTF
TGCAGCGTAGATGAGGACAGGCGACACGGCTACACCTTC
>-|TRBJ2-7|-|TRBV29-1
CSVEVSQGRYEQYF
TGCAGCGTTGAAGTTAGTCAGGGCCGCTACGAGCAGTACTTC
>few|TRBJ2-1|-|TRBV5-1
CASSLVPSQDEQFF
TGCGCCAGCAGCTTGGTGCCCTCCCAGGATGAGCAGTTCTTC
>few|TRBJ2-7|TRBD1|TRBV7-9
CASSLVWGQGAYEQYF
TGTGCCAGCAGCTTAGTATGGGGACAGGGGGCCTACGAGCAGTACTTC
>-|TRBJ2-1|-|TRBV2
CASRVEMGDNEQFF
TGTGCCAGCAGAGTGGAAATGGGGGACAATGAGCAGTTCTTC
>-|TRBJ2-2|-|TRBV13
CASSLPPAGNFPGELFF
TGTGCCAGCAGCTTACCCCCCGCGGGGAACTTTCCCGGGGAGCTGTTTTTT
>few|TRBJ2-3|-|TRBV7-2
CASSLAGGGNTDTQYF
TGTGCCAGCAGCTTAGCAGGTGGGGGTAACACAGATACGCAGTATTTT
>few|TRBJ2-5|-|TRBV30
CAWSVQTSREYF
TGTGCCTGGAGTGTACAAACATCCAGGGAATACTTC
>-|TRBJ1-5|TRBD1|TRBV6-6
CASSRDRAGNQPQHF
TGTGCCAGCAGCCGGGACAGGGCAGGCAATCAGCCCCAGCATTTT
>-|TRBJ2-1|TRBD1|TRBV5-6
CASSLAMGGTGDFF
TGTGCCAGCAGCTTGGCCATGGGAGGGACAGGGGACTTCTTC
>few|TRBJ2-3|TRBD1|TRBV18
CASSPVTGRYADTQYF
TGTGCCAGCTCACCGGTGACAGGGAGATATGCAGATACGCAGTATTTT
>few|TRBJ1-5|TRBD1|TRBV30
CAWSDRGQPQHF
TGTGCCTGGAGTGACAGGGGCCAGCCCCAGCATTTT
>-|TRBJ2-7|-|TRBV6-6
CASSSSTTGTYEQYF
TGTGCCAGCAGTTCCTCCACCACAGGGACCTACGAGCAGTACTTC
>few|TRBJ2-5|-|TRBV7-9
CASSPPWGAEETQYF
TGTGCCAGCAGCCCCCCCTGGGGAGCTGAAGAGACCCAGTACTTC
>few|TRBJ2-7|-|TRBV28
CASSLGGAVHYEQYF
TGTGCCAGCAGTTTAGGGGGTGCGGTTCACTACGAGCAGTACTTC
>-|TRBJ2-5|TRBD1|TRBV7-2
CASSPRGTGVLGTQYF
TGTGCCAGCAGCCCCCGTGGGACAGGGGTCCTGGGGACCCAGTACTTC
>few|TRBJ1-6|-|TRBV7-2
CASSLAMGGDSPLHF
TGTGCCAGCAGCTTAGCGATGGGAGGGGATTCACCCCTCCACTTT
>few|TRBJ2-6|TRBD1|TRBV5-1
CASSGPGTDSGANVLTF
TGCGCCAGCAGCGGGCCCGGGACAGACTCTGGGGCCAACGTCCTGACTTTC
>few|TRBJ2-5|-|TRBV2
CASRATRGTVFVETQYF
TGTGCCAGCAGGGCCACCCGAGGGACGGTTTTTGTCGAGACCCAGTACTTC
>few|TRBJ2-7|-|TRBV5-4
CASSSWGEQYF
TGTGCCAGCAGCTCGTGGGGCGAGCAGTACTTC
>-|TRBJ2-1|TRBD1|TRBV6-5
CASNVDRATINEQFF
TGTGCCAGCAACGTGGACAGGGCCACGATCAATGAGCAGTTCTTC
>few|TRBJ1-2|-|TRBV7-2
CASSSTGGYGYTF
TGTGCCAGCAGTTCGACAGGCGGGTATGGCTACACCTTC
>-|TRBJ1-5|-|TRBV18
CASSPADSNQPQHF
TGTGCCAGCTCACCAGCAGATAGCAATCAGCCCCAGCATTTT
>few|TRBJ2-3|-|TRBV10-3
CALGKGETDTQYF
TGTGCCCTCGGTAAAGGGGAGACAGATACGCAGTATTTT
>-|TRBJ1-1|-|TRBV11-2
CASNLEGSLAGTEAFF
TGTGCCAGCAACTTAGAAGGGTCACTGGCGGGCACTGAAGCTTTCTTT
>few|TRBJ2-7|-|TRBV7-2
CASRPGTVANYEQYF
TGTGCCAGCAGACCAGGTACGGTGGCAAACTACGAGCAGTACTTC
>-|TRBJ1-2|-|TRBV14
CASSQAAYYGYTF
TGTGCCAGCAGCCAAGCGGCTTACTATGGCTACACCTTC
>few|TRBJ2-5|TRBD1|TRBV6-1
CASSKTGDGETQYF
TGTGCCAGCAGTAAGACAGGGGACGGAGAGACCCAGTACTTC
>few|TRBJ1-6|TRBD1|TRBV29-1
CSVCGDRDGSYNSPLHF
TGCAGCGTCTGTGGGGACAGGGACGGCTCCTATAATTCACCCCTCCACTTT
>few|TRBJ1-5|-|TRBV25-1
CASSEWNQPQHF
TGTGCCAGCAGTGAATGGAATCAGCCCCAGCATTTT
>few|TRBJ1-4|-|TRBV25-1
CASALARANEKLFF
TGTGCCAGCGCTTTGGCAAGGGCTAATGAAAAACTGTTTTTT
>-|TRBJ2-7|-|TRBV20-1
CSASFLYEQYF
TGCAGTGCCTCATTTCTATACGAGCAGTACTTC
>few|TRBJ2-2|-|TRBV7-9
CASSLGSGTGELFF
TGTGCCAGCAGCTTAGGGAGCGGCACCGGGGAGCTGTTTTTT
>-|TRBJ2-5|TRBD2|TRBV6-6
CASSYSTLAVETQYF
TGTGCCAGCAGTTACTCGACGCTAGCGGTGGAGACCCAGTACTTC
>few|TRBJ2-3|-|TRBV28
CASRPLSRAGTDTQYF
TGTGCCAGCAGGCCGCTCTCGCGGGCAGGCACAGATACGCAGTATTTT
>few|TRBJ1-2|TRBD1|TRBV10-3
CAISHGDRENYGYTF
TGTGCCATCAGCCATGGGGACAGAGAGAACTATGGCTACACCTTC